The 9 T cell receptor beta chains in this list originate from one sample, sequenced in a study of shared clonotypes between healthy human individuals. TCRdb keeps only in-frame clones here, not all; method: immunoSEQ multiplex PCR. The sample includes 2 million to 2.5 million clones, approximately 95% of them seen just once. Specimen: naive CD4+ T cells sorted from blood. Subset reported: CD45RA+ positively selected. These receptors were collected from a man aged 18 to 30 in good health.

V usage is TRBV6-5 and J usage is TRBJ2-7, with 10 bases lining up with TRBD2. Looked up from germline, CDR1 is MNHEY and CDR2 is SVGAGI. After removal of 6 bases from V and 5 bases from J, the junction contained 7 bases not matched to a gene. This CDR3 has 14 residues. This CDR3 reads CASRPSGSSNEQYF. The CDR3 nucleotides read TGTGCCAGCAGACCTAGCGGGAGTAGCAACGAGCAGTACTTC.

This clone was picked up one time. The chain uses TRBV29-1 and TRBJ1-2; TRBD1 agrees at 8 bases. Germline trimming cut 6 bases from V and 3 bases from J; bases unmatched to any gene: 12. This CDR3 has 15 amino acids. Germline CDR1 reads SQVTM; CDR2 reads ANQGSEA. The chain's CDR3 is CSVAKGTGEHYGYTF. In DNA form, the CDR3 reads TGCAGCGTCGCCAAGGGGACAGGCGAACACTATGGCTACACCTTC.

The chain links TRBV6-1 to TRBJ1-2; no reliable D call. V lost 6 bases and J 2 bases, leaving 10 bases between the germline ends. CDR3 size: 13 residues. The germline CDR1 and CDR2 sequences are MNHNS and SASEGT. The CDR3 sequence: CASREGPNYGYTF. Written as DNA, the CDR3 is TGTGCCAGCAGGGAGGGTCCCAACTATGGCTACACCTTC.

The chain has TRBV19 and TRBJ1-4; D is uncertain. This CDR3 has 15 amino acids. Deletions cut 1 base from V and 5 bases from J, with 11 bases between. CDR1 LNHDA and CDR2 SQIVND come from the germline V gene (reference sequence). In DNA, the CDR3 is TGTGCCAGTAGTATAGGAGGACGGAAGAATGAAAAACTGTTTTTT. Translation: CASSIGGRKNEKLFF.

The V call is TRBV5-1, the J call TRBJ1-1, with 11 bases fitting TRBD1. Trimming at V came to 3 bases and at J to 5 bases, leaving 9 bases not matched to a gene. Germline V gene sequence: CDR1 SGHRS, CDR2 YFSETQ. CDR3 size: 16 residues. The CDR3 loop is CASSSGQGAGDTEAFF. CDR3 bases: TGCGCCAGCAGCTCAGGACAGGGGGCAGGGGATACTGAAGCTTTCTTT.

This clone was seen once. The genes are TRBV20-1 and TRBJ1-2; D is undetermined. Germline V gene lookup returns CDR1 DFQATT and CDR2 SNEGSKA (reference sequence). This CDR3 comprises 11 residues. The CDR3 region has the DNA TGCAGCCTGGGTACTAACTATGGCTACACCTTC. Translated, it gives CSLGTNYGYTF.

V usage is TRBV2 and J usage is TRBJ2-7; the D gene is possibly TRBD1 (6 bases). Trimming left V 4 bases short and J 5 bases short, with 12 bases between. Germline V lookup: CDR1 SNHLY, CDR2 FYNNEI. The CDR3 is 13 amino acids. The CDR3 coding sequence is TGTGCCAGCAGTGGCAGGGGTAGGAACGAGCAGTACTTC. Protein sequence: CASSGRGRNEQYF.

The chain uses TRBV5-6 and TRBJ2-2, with TRBD1 as a possible D gene (6 bases). V was pared by 3 bases and J by 2 bases, with 11 bases between. Germline assignment: CDR1 SGHDT and CDR2 YYEEEE. This CDR3 has 15 residues. As DNA, the CDR3 is TGTGCCAGCAGCTCCCCGGACAGAAACACCGGGGAGCTGTTTTTT. Its translation: CASSSPDRNTGELFF.

This clone was found once. The chain has TRBV2 and TRBJ2-7; D is possibly TRBD2 (5 bases). CDR3 length equals 16 residues. The V end was cut by 3 bases, the J end by 2 bases, with 17 bases between. The germline V gene has CDR1 SNHLY and CDR2 FYNNEI. DNA of the CDR3: TGTGCCAGCAGTGATCAAGGGTCGGGAAAAACCTACGAGCAGTACTTC. Translated, it gives CASSDQGSGKTYEQYF.